One sample yielded the 8 T cell receptor beta chains listed below, sequenced in a study of blood T cell repertoires in COVID-19. Method: immunoSEQ multiplex PCR; TCRdb's copy keeps in-frame clones and lacks some. The sample carries fewer than 300,000 clones, approximately 92% recorded once. The material sequenced was PBMCs or T cells enriched from blood (not recorded which). The receptors stem from a woman aged 25 to 39 who had recovered from COVID-19.

The chain joins TRBV7-2 to TRBJ2-5, with 7 bases that match TRBD2. The CDR3 runs 16 residues. Unmatched junction bases numbered 11, after V lost 5 bases and J lost 2 bases. Per germline, CDR1 SGHTA and CDR2 FQGNSA. DNA for the CDR3: TGTGCCAGCAGCGGCCGGGGGGTCGGATTACAAGAGACCCAGTACTTC. Its translation is CASSGRGVGLQETQYF.

The chain couples TRBV6-5 to TRBJ2-7, with TRBD1 matching over 7 bases. V shed 4 bases, J shed 6 bases, and the junction held 12 bases outside the gene matches. CDR1 and CDR2 from the germline V gene are MNHEY and SVGAGI. The CDR3 runs 15 residues. DNA of the CDR3: TGTGCCAGCAGTTCATCCGGGACAGCTCCTACCGAGCAGTACTTC. Amino acids: CASSSSGTAPTEQYF.

V and J are TRBV18 and TRBJ1-5; 8 bases map to TRBD1. Germline trimming cut 5 bases from V and 7 bases from J; bases unmatched to any gene: 7. The germline CDR1 and CDR2 sequences are KGHSH and LQKENI. The length of the CDR3 is 14 residues. The CDR3 region is CASSLSQGAQPQHF. DNA of the CDR3: TGTGCCAGCTCATTATCGCAGGGGGCGCAGCCCCAGCATTTT.

The chain uses TRBV18 and TRBJ1-1; TRBD1 agrees at 8 bases. Per the germline V gene, CDR1 is KGHSH and CDR2 is LQKENI. V shed 2 bases, J shed 8 bases, and the junction held 4 bases outside the gene matches. This CDR3 spans 13 amino acids. The CDR3 bases are TGTGCCAGCTCACCAAACGACAGGGGCGAAGCTTTCTTT. It is translated as CASSPNDRGEAFF.

The V call is TRBV5-4, the J call TRBJ2-1, with a possible D match to TRBD2 (5 bases). The germline CDR1 and CDR2 sequences are SGHNT and YYREEE (reference sequence). V gave up 3 bases and J gave up 4 bases, with 11 bases separating them. This CDR3 spans 14 amino acids. CDR3 amino acids: CASSSPSSYNEQFF. The CDR3 DNA sequence: TGTGCCAGCAGCTCCCCTAGCTCATACAATGAGCAGTTCTTC.

V usage is TRBV10-2 and J usage is TRBJ1-4, with a tentative D call TRBD1 (6 bases). The CDR3 length is 13 residues. The germline V gene encodes CDR1 WSHSY and CDR2 SAAADI. V was cut by 3 bases and J by 10 bases, with 12 bases left in between. CDR3 region: CASSDTDSRKLFF. CDR3 nucleotide sequence: TGCGCCAGCAGTGATACGGACAGTCGAAAACTGTTTTTT.

The chain links TRBV7-2 to TRBJ2-7, with D maybe TRBD2 (6 bases). Germline CDR1 SGHTA, CDR2 FQGNSA. The CDR3 spans 14 residues. V was clipped by 5 bases and J by 5 bases, with 16 bases between them. CDR3 sequence reads: CASSMVGRGNEQYF. The CDR3, as DNA: TGTGCCAGCAGCATGGTGGGCCGCGGGAACGAGCAGTACTTC.

J is TRBJ2-2 and V is TRBV4-1, with TRBD2 identical over 14 bases. The CDR3 extends over 16 amino acids. The germline V gene encodes CDR1 MGHRA and CDR2 YSYEKL. With V trimmed by 3 bases and J by 8 bases, 5 bases remained unmatched. As DNA, the CDR3 is TGCGCCAGCAGCCACGGACTAGCGGGAGGTGGTGGGGAGCTGTTTTTT. It specifies CASSHGLAGGGGELFF.